The rows below give T cell receptor beta chains drawn from one sample of a study of T-cell memory formation after mild COVID-19. TCRdb reprocessed the 5' RACE reads with MiXCR, giving one entry per CDR3 protein. The repertoire holds over 400,000 distinct CDR3 sequences, around 22% seen once, with about an eighth in the top ten. Input material: PBMCs or a T cell subset sorted from them (not recorded which). These receptors came from an adult woman who had mild COVID-19 (a few samples of this study predate the infection). Cell type and time point are not known. The CDR3 runs from the conserved cysteine through the conserved F or W.

v_call	j_call	cdr3_aa
TRBV24-1	TRBJ1-1	CATSDLAGTEAFF
TRBV7-2	TRBJ1-1	CASSLATRTEAFF
TRBV5-1	TRBJ2-2	CASSAAGTGNTGELFF
TRBV30	TRBJ2-7	CAWSVTGSYEQYF
TRBV3-1	TRBJ2-7	CASSQVGQAYEQYF
TRBV7-9	TRBJ2-1	CACRRGSYNEQFF
TRBV11-2	TRBJ2-2	CASRYPGGSGELFF
TRBV11-2	TRBJ2-5	CASSLLDRGHQETQYF
TRBV12-5	TRBJ2-5	CASGLVQGRVETQYF
TRBV4-1	TRBJ2-1	CASSQEAGGTYNEQFF
TRBV7-9	TRBJ1-1	CAIPPGDRNTEAFF
TRBV7-3	TRBJ2-2	CASSLNGGASTGELFF
TRBV11-3	TRBJ2-3	CASSLQSILGAEGTDTQYF